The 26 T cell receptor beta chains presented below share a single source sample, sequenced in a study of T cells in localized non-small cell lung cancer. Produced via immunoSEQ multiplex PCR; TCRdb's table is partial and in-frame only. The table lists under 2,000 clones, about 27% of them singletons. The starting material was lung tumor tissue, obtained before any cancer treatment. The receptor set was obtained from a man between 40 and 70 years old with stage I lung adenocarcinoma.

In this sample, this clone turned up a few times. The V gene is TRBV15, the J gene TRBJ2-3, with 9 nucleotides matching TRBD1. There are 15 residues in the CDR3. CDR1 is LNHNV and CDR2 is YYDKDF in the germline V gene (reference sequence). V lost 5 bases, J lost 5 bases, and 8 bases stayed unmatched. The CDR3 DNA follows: TGTGCCACCAGCTCCGGACAGGGGAGACTAGATACGCAGTATTTT. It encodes CATSSGQGRLDTQYF. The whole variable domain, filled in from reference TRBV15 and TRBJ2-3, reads DAMVIQNPRYQVTQFGKPVTLSCSQTLNHNVMYWYQQKSSQAPKLLFHYYDKDFNNEADTPDNFQSRRPNTSFCFLDIRSPGLGDTAMYLCATSSGQGRLDTQYFGPGTRLTVL.

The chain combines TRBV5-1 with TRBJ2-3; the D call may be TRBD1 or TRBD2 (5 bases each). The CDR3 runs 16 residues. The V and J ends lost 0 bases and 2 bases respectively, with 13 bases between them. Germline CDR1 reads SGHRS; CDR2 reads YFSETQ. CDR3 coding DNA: TGCGCCAGCAGCTTGGTGGGACCCTCTCCCACAGATACGCAGTATTTT. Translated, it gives CASSLVGPSPTDTQYF. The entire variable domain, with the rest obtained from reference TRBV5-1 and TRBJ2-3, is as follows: KAGVTQTPRYLIKTRGQQVTLSCSPISGHRSVSWYQQTPGQGLQFLFEYFSETQRNKGNFPGRFSGRQFSNSRSEMNVSTLELGDSALYLCASSLVGPSPTDTQYFGPGTRLTVL.

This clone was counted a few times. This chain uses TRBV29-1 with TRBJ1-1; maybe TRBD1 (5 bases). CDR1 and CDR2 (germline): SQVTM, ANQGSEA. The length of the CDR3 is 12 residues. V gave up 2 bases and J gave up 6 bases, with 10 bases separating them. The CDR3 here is CSVESREPEAFF. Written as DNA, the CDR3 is TGCAGCGTTGAATCCAGGGAGCCTGAAGCTTTCTTT.

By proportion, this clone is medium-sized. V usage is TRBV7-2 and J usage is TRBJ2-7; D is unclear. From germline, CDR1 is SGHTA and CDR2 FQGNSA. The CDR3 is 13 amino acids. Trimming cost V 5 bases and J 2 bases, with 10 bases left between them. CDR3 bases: TGTGCCAGCAGCCGTAGGGAAACCTACGAGCAGTACTTC. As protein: CASSRRETYEQYF.

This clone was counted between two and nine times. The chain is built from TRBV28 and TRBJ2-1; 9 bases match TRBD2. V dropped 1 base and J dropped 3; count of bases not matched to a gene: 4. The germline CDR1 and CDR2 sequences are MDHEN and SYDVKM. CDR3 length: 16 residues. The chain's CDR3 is CASSLSSGVLYNEQFF. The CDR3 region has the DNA TGTGCCAGCAGTTTATCTAGCGGGGTCCTCTACAATGAGCAGTTCTTC.

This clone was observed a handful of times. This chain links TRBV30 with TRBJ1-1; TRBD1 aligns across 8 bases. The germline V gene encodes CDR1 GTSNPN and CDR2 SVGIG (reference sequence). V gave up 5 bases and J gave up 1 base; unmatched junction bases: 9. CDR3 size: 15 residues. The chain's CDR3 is CAWCRPDRENTEAFF. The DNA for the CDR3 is TGTGCCTGGTGCCGCCCGGACAGGGAGAACACTGAAGCTTTCTTT.

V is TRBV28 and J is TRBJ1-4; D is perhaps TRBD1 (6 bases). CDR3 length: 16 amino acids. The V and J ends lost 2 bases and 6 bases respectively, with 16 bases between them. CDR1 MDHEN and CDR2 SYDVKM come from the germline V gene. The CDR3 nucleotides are TGTGCCAGCAGTTTACTCCAGGGGAGGCGTTATGAAAAACTGTTTTTT. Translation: CASSLLQGRRYEKLFF.

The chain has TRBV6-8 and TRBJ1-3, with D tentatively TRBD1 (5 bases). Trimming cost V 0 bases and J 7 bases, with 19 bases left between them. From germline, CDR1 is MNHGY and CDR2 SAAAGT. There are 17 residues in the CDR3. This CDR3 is CASSYSSMGVTGNTIYF. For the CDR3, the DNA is TGTGCCAGCAGTTACTCGAGTATGGGGGTAACCGGGAACACCATATATTTT.

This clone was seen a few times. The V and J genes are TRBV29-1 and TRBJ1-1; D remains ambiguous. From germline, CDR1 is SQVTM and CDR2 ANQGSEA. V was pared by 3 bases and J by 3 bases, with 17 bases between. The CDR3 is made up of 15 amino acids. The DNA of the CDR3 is TGCAGCGTTGAGAAGCTATTTCCGGTAGACACTGAAGCTTTCTTT. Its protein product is CSVEKLFPVDTEAFF. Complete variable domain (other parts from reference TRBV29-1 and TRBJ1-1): SAVISQKPSRDICQRGTSLTIQCQVDSQVTMMFWYRQQPGQSLTLIATANQGSEATYESGFVIDKFPISRPNLTFSTLTVSNMSPEDSSIYLCSVEKLFPVDTEAFFGQGTRLTVV.

CDR3 nucleotides: TGTGCCAGTAGTCTCCGACAGGGGGCTAACTATGGCTACACCTTC. Translated, it gives CASSLRQGANYGYTF. The chain employs TRBV19 and TRBJ1-2; 9 bases are a match to TRBD1. Germline CDR1 and CDR2: LNHDA and SQIVND (reference sequence). V was pared by 5 bases and J by 0 bases, with 4 bases of the junction left unmatched. This CDR3 is 15 amino acids long.

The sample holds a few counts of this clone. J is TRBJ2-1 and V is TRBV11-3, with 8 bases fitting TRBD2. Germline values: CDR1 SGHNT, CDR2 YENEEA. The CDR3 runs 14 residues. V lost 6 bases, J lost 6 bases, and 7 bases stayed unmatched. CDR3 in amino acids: CASRGLVSSNEQFF. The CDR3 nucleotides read TGTGCCAGCAGGGGACTAGTCTCTAGCAATGAGCAGTTCTTC. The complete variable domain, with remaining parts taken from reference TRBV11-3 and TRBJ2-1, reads EAGVVQSPRYKIIEKKQPVAFWCNPISGHNTLYWYLQNLGQGPELLIRYENEEAVDDSQLPKDRFSAERLKGVDSTLKIQPAELGDSAVYLCASRGLVSSNEQFFGPGTRLTVL.

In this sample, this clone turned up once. CDR3 sequence (DNA): TGCGCCAGCAGCTTGTCGCCTAGCGGGGACGAGCAGTTCTTC. This codes for CASSLSPSGDEQFF. The chain links TRBV5-1 to TRBJ2-1; TRBD2 aligns across 9 bases. CDR1 SGHRS and CDR2 YFSETQ come from the germline V gene. This CDR3 contains 14 residues. Trimming removed 1 base from V and 10 bases from J; junction bases left unmatched: 6.

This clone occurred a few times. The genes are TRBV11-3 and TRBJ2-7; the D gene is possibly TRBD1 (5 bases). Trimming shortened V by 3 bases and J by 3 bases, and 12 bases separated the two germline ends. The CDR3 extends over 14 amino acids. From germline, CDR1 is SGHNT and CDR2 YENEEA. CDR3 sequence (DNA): TGTGCCAGCAGCTTGCAACAGGCTTACTACGAGCAGTACTTC. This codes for CASSLQQAYYEQYF.

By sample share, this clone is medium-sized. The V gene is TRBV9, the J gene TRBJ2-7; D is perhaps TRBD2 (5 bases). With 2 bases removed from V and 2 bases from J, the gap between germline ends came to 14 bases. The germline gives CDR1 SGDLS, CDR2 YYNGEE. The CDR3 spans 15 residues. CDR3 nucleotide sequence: TGTGCCAGCAGCGTTGGAAGCGGCCCGACCTACGAGCAGTACTTC. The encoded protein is CASSVGSGPTYEQYF.

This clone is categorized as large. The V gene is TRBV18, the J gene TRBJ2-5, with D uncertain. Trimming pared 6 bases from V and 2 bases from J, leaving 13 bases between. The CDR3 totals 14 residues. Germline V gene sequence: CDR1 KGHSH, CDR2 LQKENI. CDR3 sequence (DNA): TGTGCCAGCTCGCAACTCATTGGACAAGAGACCCAGTACTTC. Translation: CASSQLIGQETQYF.

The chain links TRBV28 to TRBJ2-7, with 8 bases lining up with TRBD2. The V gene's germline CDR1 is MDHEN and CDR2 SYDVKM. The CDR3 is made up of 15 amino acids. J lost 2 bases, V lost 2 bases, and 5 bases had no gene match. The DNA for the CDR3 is TGTGCCAGCAGTTTAGCGGGAGGAGGCACCTACGAGCAGTACTTC. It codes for CASSLAGGGTYEQYF.

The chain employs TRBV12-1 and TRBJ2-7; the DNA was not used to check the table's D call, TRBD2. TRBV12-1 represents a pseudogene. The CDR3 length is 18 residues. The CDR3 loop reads CASSFAGCYEAEVYEQYF. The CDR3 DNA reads TGTGCCAGCAGCTTTGCGGGGTGTTACGAAGCGGAGGTCTACGAGCAGTACTTC.

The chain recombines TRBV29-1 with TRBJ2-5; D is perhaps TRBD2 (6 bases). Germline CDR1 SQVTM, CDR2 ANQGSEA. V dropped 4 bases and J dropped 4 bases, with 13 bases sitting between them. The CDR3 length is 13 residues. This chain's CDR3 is CSVGKGTGETQYF. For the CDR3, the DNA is TGCAGCGTTGGCAAGGGGACTGGAGAGACCCAGTACTTC.

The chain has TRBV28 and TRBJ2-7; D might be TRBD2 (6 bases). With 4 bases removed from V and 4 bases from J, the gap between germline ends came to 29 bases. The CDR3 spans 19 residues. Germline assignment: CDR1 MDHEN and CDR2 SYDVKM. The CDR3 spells CASSSYRDLSTPGGYEQYF. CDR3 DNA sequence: TGTGCCAGCAGTTCCTACCGGGACTTGAGCACCCCCGGGGGTTACGAGCAGTACTTC. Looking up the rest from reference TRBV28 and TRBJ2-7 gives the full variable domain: DVKVTQSSRYLVKRTGEKVFLECVQDMDHENMFWYRQDPGLGLRLIYFSYDVKMKEKGDIPEGYSVSREKKERFSLILESASTNQTSMYLCASSSYRDLSTPGGYEQYFGPGTRLTVT.

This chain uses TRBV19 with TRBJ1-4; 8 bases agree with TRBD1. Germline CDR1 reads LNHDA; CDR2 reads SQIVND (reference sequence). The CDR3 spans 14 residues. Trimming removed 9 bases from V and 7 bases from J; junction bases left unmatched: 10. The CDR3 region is CASDDRGVGEKLFF. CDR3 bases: TGTGCCAGCGACGACAGGGGAGTGGGTGAAAAACTGTTTTTT.

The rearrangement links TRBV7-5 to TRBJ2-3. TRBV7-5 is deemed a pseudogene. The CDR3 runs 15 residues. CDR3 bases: TGTGCCAGCAGCGATTGGGGGATTAGGACAGATACGCAGTATTTT. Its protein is CASSDWGIRTDTQYF.

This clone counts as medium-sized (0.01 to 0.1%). CDR3: CASSPGTGGQPQHF. Here the CDR3 DNA reads TGTGCCAGCAGCCCGGGGACAGGGGGGCAGCCCCAGCATTTT. V is TRBV11-3 and J is TRBJ1-5; 11 positions agree with TRBD1. The CDR3 runs 14 residues. V lost 5 bases, J lost 7 bases, and 4 bases stayed unmatched. The V gene's germline CDR1 is SGHNT and CDR2 YENEEA.

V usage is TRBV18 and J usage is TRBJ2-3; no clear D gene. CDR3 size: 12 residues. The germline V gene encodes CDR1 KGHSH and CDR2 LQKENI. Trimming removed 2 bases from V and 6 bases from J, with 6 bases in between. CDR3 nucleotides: TGTGCCAGCTCACCAGAGACCGATACGCAGTATTTT. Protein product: CASSPETDTQYF.

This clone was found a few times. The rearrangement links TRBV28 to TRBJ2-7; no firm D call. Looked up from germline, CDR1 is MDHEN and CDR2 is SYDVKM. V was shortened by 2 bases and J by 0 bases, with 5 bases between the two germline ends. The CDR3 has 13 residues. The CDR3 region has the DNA TGTGCCAGCAGTTTACCGGCCTCCTACGAGCAGTACTTC. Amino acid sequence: CASSLPASYEQYF.

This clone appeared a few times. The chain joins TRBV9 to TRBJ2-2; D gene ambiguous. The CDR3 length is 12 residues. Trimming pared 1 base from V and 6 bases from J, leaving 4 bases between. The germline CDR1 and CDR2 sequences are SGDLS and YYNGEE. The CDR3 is CASSVYAGELFF. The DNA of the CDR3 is TGTGCCAGCAGCGTATATGCCGGGGAGCTGTTTTTT.

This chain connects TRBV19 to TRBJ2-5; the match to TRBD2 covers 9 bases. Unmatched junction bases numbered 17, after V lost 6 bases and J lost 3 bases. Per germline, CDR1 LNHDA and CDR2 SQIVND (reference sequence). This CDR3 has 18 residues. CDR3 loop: CASRRGLLLSGGEETQYF. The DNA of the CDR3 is TGTGCCAGTAGGCGAGGTTTGCTCCTTAGCGGGGGAGAAGAGACCCAGTACTTC. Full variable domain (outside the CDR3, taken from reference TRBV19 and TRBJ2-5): DGGITQSPKYLFRKEGQNVTLSCEQNLNHDAMYWYRQDPGQGLRLIYYSQIVNDFQKGDIAEGYSVSREKKESFPLTVTSAQKNPTAFYLCASRRGLLLSGGEETQYFGPGTRLLVL.